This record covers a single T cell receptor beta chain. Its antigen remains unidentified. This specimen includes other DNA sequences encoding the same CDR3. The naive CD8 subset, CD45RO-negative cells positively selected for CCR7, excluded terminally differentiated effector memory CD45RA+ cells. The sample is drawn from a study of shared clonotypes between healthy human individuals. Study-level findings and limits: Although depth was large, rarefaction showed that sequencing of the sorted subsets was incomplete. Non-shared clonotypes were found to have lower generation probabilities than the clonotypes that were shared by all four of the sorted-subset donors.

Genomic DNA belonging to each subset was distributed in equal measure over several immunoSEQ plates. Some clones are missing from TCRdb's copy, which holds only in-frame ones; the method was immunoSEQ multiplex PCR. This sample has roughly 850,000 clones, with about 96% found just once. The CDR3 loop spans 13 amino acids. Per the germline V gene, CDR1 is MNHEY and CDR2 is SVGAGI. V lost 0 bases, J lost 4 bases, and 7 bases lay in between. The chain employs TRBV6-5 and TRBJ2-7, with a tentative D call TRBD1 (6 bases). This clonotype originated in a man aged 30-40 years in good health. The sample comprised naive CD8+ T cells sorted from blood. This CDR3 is CASSYSQGYEQYF. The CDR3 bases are TGTGCCAGCAGTTACTCACAGGGTTACGAGCAGTACTTC.